Listed here are 18 T cell receptor beta chains from one sample, sequenced in a study of T cell changes during pregnancy in multiple sclerosis. The protocol was immunoSEQ multiplex PCR, while the TCRdb copy is restricted to in-frame clones and leaves out a portion. Among 25,000 to 30,000 clones listed, roughly 92% were seen once. The sample consisted of CD4+ T cells from peripheral blood mononuclear cells, taken in the first trimester of pregnancy. The receptor source for this set is a female donor with multiple sclerosis, enrolled in a pregnancy study.

The genes are TRBV6-4 and TRBJ1-2, with TRBD1 matching over 9 bases. Germline values: CDR1 MRHNA, CDR2 SNTAGT. J lost 5 bases, V lost 6 bases, and 13 bases had no gene match. The CDR3 has 16 residues. CDR3 bases: TGTGCCAGCAGCCCTCGGGAAGGACAGGGGCAGTATGGCTACACCTTC. Its protein product is CASSPREGQGQYGYTF.

The chain recombines TRBV13 with TRBJ1-1, with 9 bases lining up with TRBD1. Unmatched junction bases numbered 9, after V lost 7 bases and J lost 0 bases. The CDR3 spans 16 residues. Germline CDR1 reads PRHDT; CDR2 reads FYEKMQ (reference sequence). The CDR3 coding sequence is TGTGCCAGCATCCGAACAGGGGGCTCTATGAACACTGAAGCTTTCTTT. It yields the protein CASIRTGGSMNTEAFF.

The chain links TRBV18 to TRBJ1-4, with 7 positions matching TRBD1. Germline values: CDR1 KGHSH, CDR2 LQKENI. V lost 8 bases and J lost 7; bases outside the gene matches: 7. This CDR3 is built from 13 residues. The CDR3 nucleotides are TGTGCCAGCGCCGACCAGGGGGGTGAAAAACTGTTTTTT. Translating it yields CASADQGGEKLFF.

This clone was seen once. The chain combines TRBV9 with TRBJ2-2; 7 bases are a match to TRBD1. V shed 3 bases, J shed 6 bases, and the junction held 8 bases outside the gene matches. This CDR3 is 15 amino acids long. In germline, CDR1 is SGDLS, CDR2 YYNGEE. CDR3 in amino acids: CASSAYRGASGELFF. CDR3 nucleotide sequence: TGTGCCAGCAGCGCATACAGGGGTGCGTCCGGGGAGCTGTTTTTT. Together with reference TRBV9 and TRBJ2-2, the CDR3 gives the full variable domain: DSGVTQTPKHLITATGQRVTLRCSPRSGDLSVYWYQQSLDQGLQFLIQYYNGEERAKGNILERFSAQQFPDLHSELNLSSLELGDSALYFCASSAYRGASGELFFGEGSRLTVL.

The chain joins TRBV7-2 to TRBJ2-7; 11 positions agree with TRBD2. CDR1 SGHTA and CDR2 FQGNSA come from the germline V gene. The junction had 8 bases not matched to a gene; V was cut back by 5 bases and J by 2 bases. CDR3 length: 16 residues. The CDR3 reads CASSKDSSGGTYEQYF. CDR3 DNA: TGTGCCAGCAGCAAAGATTCTAGCGGGGGGACCTACGAGCAGTACTTC.

The chain joins TRBV4-1 to TRBJ2-1; TRBD2 aligns across 7 bases. After removal of 0 bases from V and 3 bases from J, the junction contained 5 bases not matched to a gene. The length of the CDR3 is 16 residues. Looked up from germline, CDR1 is MGHRA and CDR2 is YSYEKL. The DNA for the CDR3 is TGCGCCAGCAGCCAAGAGGAACGGGGGGACTACAATGAGCAGTTCTTC. Translation: CASSQEERGDYNEQFF.

A single count supports this clone. The gene calls are TRBV5-1 and TRBJ1-2; no clear D. Trimming took off 0 bases at V and 5 bases at J, with 5 bases between the two ends. The CDR3 sequence is 12 residues long. CDR1 is SGHRS and CDR2 is YFSETQ in the germline V gene. This CDR3 is CASSLAGYGYTF. Written as DNA, the CDR3 is TGCGCCAGCAGCTTGGCAGGTTATGGCTACACCTTC.

The chain combines TRBV19 with TRBJ2-1; the D gene is possibly TRBD1 (6 bases). V lost 4 bases to trimming and J lost 9 bases, with 19 bases between them. Germline CDR1 is LNHDA and CDR2 is SQIVND (reference sequence). This CDR3 has 15 amino acids. Here the CDR3 DNA reads TGTGCCAGTAGTACCCCAGGGGTTGGAAGAGGTGAGCAGTTCTTC. This sequence encodes CASSTPGVGRGEQFF.

This chain connects TRBV28 to TRBJ2-1; perhaps TRBD1 as D (5 bases). Trimming took off 10 bases at V and 2 bases at J, with 15 bases between the two ends. This CDR3 spans 14 amino acids. Germline lookup yields CDR1 MDHEN and CDR2 SYDVKM. CDR3 nucleotides: TGTGCCACTAGGGGCCGCACTCCCTACAATGAGCAGTTCTTC. This translates into CATRGRTPYNEQFF.

The V and J genes are TRBV19 and TRBJ2-1; 8 bases map to TRBD2. This CDR3 has 15 amino acids. V was pared by 5 bases and J by 1 base, with 4 bases of the junction left unmatched. The germline V gene has CDR1 LNHDA and CDR2 SQIVND (reference sequence). The CDR3 is CASSFGGASYNEQFF. CDR3 sequence (DNA): TGTGCCAGTAGTTTCGGGGGGGCGTCCTACAATGAGCAGTTCTTC. The variable domain in full, completed from reference TRBV19 and TRBJ2-1, reads DGGITQSPKYLFRKEGQNVTLSCEQNLNHDAMYWYRQDPGQGLRLIYYSQIVNDFQKGDIAEGYSVSREKKESFPLTVTSAQKNPTAFYLCASSFGGASYNEQFFGPGTRLTVL.

The chain combines TRBV7-2 with TRBJ2-7; the match to TRBD1 covers 10 bases. Germline trimming cut 2 bases from V and 6 bases from J; bases unmatched to any gene: 10. Looked up from germline, CDR1 is SGHTA and CDR2 is FQGNSA. This CDR3 comprises 16 residues. CDR3 residues: CASSLYPGTGVGEQYF. CDR3 sequence (DNA): TGTGCCAGCAGCTTATACCCCGGGACAGGGGTTGGCGAGCAGTACTTC.

The V call is TRBV6-1, the J call TRBJ1-4; possible D gene TRBD1, 6 bases. Germline assignment: CDR1 MNHNS and CDR2 SASEGT. Trimming took 3 bases from V and 5 from J, leaving 28 bases between them. This CDR3 contains 20 residues. CDR3 DNA sequence: TGTGCCAGCAGTGACACCGGGGGGCGTCTGCCACTTTGGGGAAATGAAAAACTGTTTTTT. It codes for CASSDTGGRLPLWGNEKLFF.

The chain joins TRBV19 to TRBJ1-1; 9 bases are shared with TRBD1. Germline CDR1 is LNHDA and CDR2 is SQIVND (reference sequence). The V segment lost 4 bases and the J segment 5 bases; nucleotides outside the gene matches: 5. The CDR3 is 14 residues long. The CDR3 is CASSTDRGRTEAFF. CDR3 bases: TGTGCCAGTAGTACGGACAGGGGACGAACTGAAGCTTTCTTT.

This chain uses TRBV11-2 with TRBJ1-1, with a tentative D call TRBD1 (6 bases). CDR1 is SGHAT, CDR2 FQNNGV, per germline. This CDR3 spans 13 amino acids. V lost 4 bases and J 5 bases, leaving 11 bases between the germline ends. The CDR3, as DNA: TGTGCCAGCAGCTCAAACAGGGATACTGAAGCTTTCTTT. Residues: CASSSNRDTEAFF.

This clone has only a few counts. This chain links TRBV30 with TRBJ1-2, with D perhaps matching TRBD1 (5 bases). Germline V gives CDR1 GTSNPN, CDR2 SVGIG (reference sequence). Trimming stripped 7 bases from V and 5 bases from J, with 11 bases between. The CDR3 extends over 11 amino acids. The CDR3 loop is CASSTGYGYTF. Here the CDR3 DNA reads TGTGCCTCATCAACAGGATATGGCTACACCTTC. Drawing the rest from reference TRBV30 and TRBJ1-2, the complete variable domain is SQTIHQWPATLVQPVGSPLSLECTVEGTSNPNLYWYRQAAGRGLQLLFYSVGIGQISSEVPQNLSASRPQDRQFILSSKKLLLSDSGFYLCASSTGYGYTFGSGTRLTVV.

A word on this clone: The germline gene is not matched at one end of the junction; a read error may be the cause. This chain joins TRBV27 and TRBJ1-6, with TRBD1 matching over 7 bases. Looked up from germline, CDR1 is MNHEY and CDR2 is SMNVEV (reference sequence). This CDR3 is 14 amino acids long. The chain's CDR3 is CTSSPGTANSPLHF. CDR3 sequence (DNA): TGTACCAGCAGTCCAGGGACAGCCAATTCACCCCTCCACTTT.

This clone was seen more than once but under ten times. The rearrangement uses TRBV28 and TRBJ2-7; TRBD2 agrees at 7 bases. CDR3 length: 15 residues. The trim removed 6 bases at V and 2 bases at J, leaving 10 bases unmatched. Germline V gives CDR1 MDHEN, CDR2 SYDVKM. The CDR3, as DNA: TGTGCCAGCAGAGGGACGGGGGGACCCACCTACGAGCAGTACTTC. This sequence encodes CASRGTGGPTYEQYF.

CDR3 sequence: CASTNRLDSGANVLTF. As DNA, the CDR3 is TGTGCCAGCACCAACCGACTCGACTCTGGGGCCAACGTCCTGACTTTC. The chain employs TRBV7-9 and TRBJ2-6; D is uncertain. CDR1 is SEHNR and CDR2 is FQNEAQ in the germline V gene (reference sequence). This CDR3 is built from 16 residues. Trimming took off 7 bases at V and 0 bases at J, with 13 bases between the two ends.